Listed below are T cell receptor beta chains from one sample, sequenced in a study of T cell responses to AZD1222 COVID-19 vaccine. The method was immunoSEQ multiplex PCR; TCRdb's version includes in-frame clones alone and lacks a portion of them. Here the sample spans more than 70,000 clones, more than 90% being singletons. This specimen was peripheral blood, taken on day 0 of AZD1222 vaccination. These receptors were taken from an adult in good health. The CDR3 runs from the conserved cysteine through the conserved F or W. D genes are given only for firm matches. Some rows have no size entry. The others give once, few or many, or a class for an expanded clone.

CDR3nt: TGTGCCATCAGTGAGTCGATACTAGCGGGTCTCCAAGAGACCCAGTACTTC; CDR3aa: CAISESILAGLQETQYF; j_gene: TRBJ2-5; d_gene: TRBD2; v_gene: TRBV10-3; abundance: NA
CDR3nt: TGTGCCTGGACCAGGCTGTTCCCTGGAGAGCAGTACTTC; CDR3aa: CAWTRLFPGEQYF; j_gene: TRBJ2-7; d_gene: NA; v_gene: TRBV30; abundance: NA
CDR3nt: TGTGCCAGCAGCCCGACAGTGAACACTGAAGCTTTCTTT; CDR3aa: CASSPTVNTEAFF; j_gene: TRBJ1-1; d_gene: NA; v_gene: TRBV7-3; abundance: NA
CDR3nt: TGTGCCATCAGTAGCCGGGGACAGGGAGAGGGGCCTATTTACGAGCAGTACTTC; CDR3aa: CAISSRGQGEGPIYEQYF; j_gene: TRBJ2-7; d_gene: TRBD1; v_gene: TRBV10-3; abundance: NA
CDR3nt: TGCAGCGTGTCGCTCAGGGGGACCGAGCAGTACTTC; CDR3aa: CSVSLRGTEQYF; j_gene: TRBJ2-7; d_gene: TRBD1; v_gene: TRBV29-1; abundance: NA
CDR3nt: TGTGCCAGCAGCCTCGGAGCTAGCACAGATACGCAGTATTTT; CDR3aa: CASSLGASTDTQYF; j_gene: TRBJ2-3; d_gene: NA; v_gene: TRBV7-3; abundance: NA
CDR3nt: TGCAGTGCTAGTCCCCGAAGCTCCTACGAGCAGTACTTC; CDR3aa: CSASPRSSYEQYF; j_gene: TRBJ2-7; d_gene: NA; v_gene: TRBV20-1; abundance: NA
CDR3nt: TGTGCCAGCAGACAGAACTCTGGGGCCAACGTCCTGACTTTC; CDR3aa: CASRQNSGANVLTF; j_gene: TRBJ2-6; d_gene: NA; v_gene: TRBV6-5; abundance: few
CDR3nt: TGTGCCTGGAGCAAGGGGACAGGTGCAGGCTATGGCTACACCTTC; CDR3aa: CAWSKGTGAGYGYTF; j_gene: TRBJ1-2; d_gene: TRBD1; v_gene: TRBV30; abundance: NA
CDR3nt: TGTGCCAACGAATTTCCCCGCTCTGGAAACACCATATATTTT; CDR3aa: CANEFPRSGNTIYF; j_gene: TRBJ1-3; d_gene: NA; v_gene: TRBV5-8; abundance: once
CDR3nt: TGCGCCAGCAGCATTCAGGGACGCCAGCCCCAGCATTTT; CDR3aa: CASSIQGRQPQHF; j_gene: TRBJ1-5; d_gene: NA; v_gene: TRBV4-1; abundance: NA
CDR3nt: TGTGCCAGCAGGAGCGGGAGTAGGACCTACGAGCAGTACTTC; CDR3aa: CASRSGSRTYEQYF; j_gene: TRBJ2-7; d_gene: TRBD2; v_gene: TRBV3-1/TRBV3-2; abundance: NA
CDR3nt: TGTGCCTGGAGTCCGCCGGGACTCCCTACCTATGGCTACACCTTC; CDR3aa: CAWSPPGLPTYGYTF; j_gene: TRBJ1-2; d_gene: NA; v_gene: TRBV30; abundance: NA
CDR3nt: TGTGCCAGCAGCGCGAGGACAGGGGGGTCCTACAATGAGCAGTTCTTC; CDR3aa: CASSARTGGSYNEQFF; j_gene: TRBJ2-1; d_gene: TRBD1; v_gene: TRBV11-3; abundance: NA
CDR3nt: TGTGCCAGCAGCCGAGGGGGCCAGACTAATGAAAAACTGTTTTTT; CDR3aa: CASSRGGQTNEKLFF; j_gene: TRBJ1-4; d_gene: TRBD1; v_gene: TRBV11-3; abundance: NA
CDR3nt: TGTGCCAGCAGCGCGTTGGGGGGCGCACCCCTCCACTTT; CDR3aa: CASSALGGAPLHF; j_gene: TRBJ1-6; d_gene: NA; v_gene: TRBV2; abundance: NA
CDR3nt: TGTGCCAGCAGCTTCCCCGGACCTCACACTGAAGCTTTCTTT; CDR3aa: CASSFPGPHTEAFF; j_gene: TRBJ1-1; d_gene: NA; v_gene: TRBV7-6; abundance: NA
CDR3nt: TGTGCCAGCAGCTATGGGACAGGAAATTATGGCTACACCTTC; CDR3aa: CASSYGTGNYGYTF; j_gene: TRBJ1-2; d_gene: TRBD1; v_gene: TRBV11-2; abundance: once
CDR3nt: TGTGCCAGCAGCTATGACAGGAACACTGAAGCTTTCTTT; CDR3aa: CASSYDRNTEAFF; j_gene: TRBJ1-1; d_gene: NA; v_gene: TRBV5-6; abundance: few
CDR3nt: TGTGCCAGCAGTTCCCGGGGGGGGGACAATCAGCCCCAGCATTTT; CDR3aa: CASSSRGGDNQPQHF; j_gene: TRBJ1-5; d_gene: NA; v_gene: TRBV27; abundance: NA
CDR3nt: TGTGCCAGCAGGGGACTAGCGGCCCAAGAGACCCAGTACTTC; CDR3aa: CASRGLAAQETQYF; j_gene: TRBJ2-5; d_gene: TRBD2; v_gene: TRBV27; abundance: NA
CDR3nt: TGTGCCAGCAACAAAAGAGGGGGAGCTGAAGCTTTCTTT; CDR3aa: CASNKRGGAEAFF; j_gene: TRBJ1-1; d_gene: NA; v_gene: TRBV6-5; abundance: NA
CDR3nt: TGTGCCAGCAGCCCCAAACAGGGGAAAGGAGCTTTCTTT; CDR3aa: CASSPKQGKGAFF; j_gene: TRBJ1-1; d_gene: TRBD1; v_gene: TRBV11-3; abundance: NA
CDR3nt: TGTGCCAGCAGCCCGTGGGGCGACGAGAATCAGCCCCAGCATTTT; CDR3aa: CASSPWGDENQPQHF; j_gene: TRBJ1-5; d_gene: NA; v_gene: TRBV7-9; abundance: once